The sequence of this T cell receptor beta chain was determined in a study of beta chain features in type 1 diabetes. Study-level points and caveats: Comparison showed that naive, central memory and Treg TCRB repertoires appeared more similar among patients than among healthy donors.

Isolated RNA was reverse transcribed in full, so expressed TCRB transcripts were sequenced. The data were produced by immunoSEQ multiplex PCR, yet TCRdb's version contains in-frame clones alone and is incomplete. The sample has 450,000 or so clones, more than 9.5% seen once. In this sample, this clone turned up a few times. The antigen is undetermined. At one end, the junction sequence differs from germline, possibly due to a read error. Other DNA sequences in the same sample also yield this CDR3. The receptor's source is a woman aged 18-30 years in good health. What was sequenced was naive CD4+ T cells from blood.

The CDR3 here is CASSFGPGANVLTF. The CDR3 DNA reads TGCGCCAGCAGCTTCGGCCCTGGAGCCAACGTCCTGACTTTC. This chain joins TRBV5-1 and TRBJ2-6, with D uncertain. This CDR3 has 14 amino acids. CDR1 SGHRS and CDR2 YFSETQ come from the germline V gene.